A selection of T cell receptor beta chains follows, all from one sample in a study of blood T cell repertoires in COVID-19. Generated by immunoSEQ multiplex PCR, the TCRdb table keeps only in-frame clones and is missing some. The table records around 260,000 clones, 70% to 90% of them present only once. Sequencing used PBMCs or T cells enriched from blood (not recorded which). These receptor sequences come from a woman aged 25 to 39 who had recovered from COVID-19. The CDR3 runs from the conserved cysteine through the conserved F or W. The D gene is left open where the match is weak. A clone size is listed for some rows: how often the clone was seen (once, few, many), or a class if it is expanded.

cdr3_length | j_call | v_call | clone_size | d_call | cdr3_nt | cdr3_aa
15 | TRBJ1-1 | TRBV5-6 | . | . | TGTGCCAGCAGCTTGGCACAGCTATTGAACACTGAAGCTTTCTTT | CASSLAQLLNTEAFF
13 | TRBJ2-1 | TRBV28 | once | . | TGTGCCAGCACTGGCGGATCCTACAATGAGCAGTTCTTC | CASTGGSYNEQFF
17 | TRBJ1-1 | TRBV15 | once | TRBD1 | TGTGCCACCAGCAGAGTTACAGGGGGTCATGGGAACACTGAAGCTTTCTTT | CATSRVTGGHGNTEAFF
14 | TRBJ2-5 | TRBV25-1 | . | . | TGTGCCAGCAGCCACATGGGGACACAAGAGACCCAGTACTTC | CASSHMGTQETQYF
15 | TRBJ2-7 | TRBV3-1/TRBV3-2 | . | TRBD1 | TGTGCCAGCAGCCTTGCTATGGGGACAGGGGAGGAGCAGTACTTC | CASSLAMGTGEEQYF
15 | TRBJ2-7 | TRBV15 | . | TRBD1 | TGTGCCACCAGCAGAGATCCTGGACAGGGCTACGAGCAGTACTTC | CATSRDPGQGYEQYF
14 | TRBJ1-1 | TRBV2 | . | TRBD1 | TGTGCCAGCATTCTGGACAGGGTGTACACTGAAGCTTTCTTT | CASILDRVYTEAFF
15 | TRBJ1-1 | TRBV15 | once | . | TGTGCCACCAGCAGAGATCAGGGTTTGGGGACTGAAGCTTTCTTT | CATSRDQGLGTEAFF
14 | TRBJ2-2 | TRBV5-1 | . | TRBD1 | TGCGCCAGCGCACCCACAGGGGGCACCGGGGAGCTGTTTTTT | CASAPTGGTGELFF
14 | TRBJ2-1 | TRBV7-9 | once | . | TGTGCCAGCAGCAATGCGGTAGTAGCCAATGAGCAGTTCTTC | CASSNAVVANEQFF
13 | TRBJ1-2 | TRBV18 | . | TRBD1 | TGTGCCAGCTCACGGGACAGAAACTATGGCTACACCTTC | CASSRDRNYGYTF
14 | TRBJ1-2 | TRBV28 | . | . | TGTGCCAGCAGTTTATTAAGCAGGGTACATGGCTACACCTTC | CASSLLSRVHGYTF
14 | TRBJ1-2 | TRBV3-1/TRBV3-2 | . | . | TGTGCCAGCAGCCAAAGTGGGCGTGAGAATGGCTACACCTTC | CASSQSGRENGYTF
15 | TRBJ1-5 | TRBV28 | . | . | TGTGCCAGCAGGTTAAACGACAGAAGCAATCAGCCCCAGCATTTT | CASRLNDRSNQPQHF
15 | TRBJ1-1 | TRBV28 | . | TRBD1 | TGTGCCAGCAGTTTAATGCGGACAGGGCGGACTGAAGCTTTCTTT | CASSLMRTGRTEAFF
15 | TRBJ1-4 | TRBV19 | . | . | TGTGCCAGCCCTTGGGAAGGGGCGATGCATGAAAAACTGTTTTTT | CASPWEGAMHEKLFF
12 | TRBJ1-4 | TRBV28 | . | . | TGTGCCAGCAGTAGGACGGGGGAAAAACTGTTTTTT | CASSRTGEKLFF
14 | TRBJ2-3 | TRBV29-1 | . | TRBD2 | TGCAGCGTTGTTCCCCTAGCGGCCTCAGATACGCAGTATTTT | CSVVPLAASDTQYF
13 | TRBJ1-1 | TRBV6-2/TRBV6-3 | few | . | TGTGCCAGCAGCCAAACAGGGCACACTGAAGCTTTCTTT | CASSQTGHTEAFF
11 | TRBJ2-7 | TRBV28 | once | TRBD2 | TGTGCCAGCCGGGAGGGTGTCGAGCAGTACTTC | CASREGVEQYF
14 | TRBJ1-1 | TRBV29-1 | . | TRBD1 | TGCAGCGTTGGAGGACAGGCTAGAAGTACTGAAGCTTTCTTT | CSVGGQARSTEAFF
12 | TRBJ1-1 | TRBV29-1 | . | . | TGCAGCGCCCGTGGGGAGGGCACTGAAGCTTTCTTT | CSARGEGTEAFF
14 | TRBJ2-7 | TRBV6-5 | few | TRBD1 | TGTGCCAGCAGTTGGGACAGGGCTTCCTACGAGCAGTACTTC | CASSWDRASYEQYF
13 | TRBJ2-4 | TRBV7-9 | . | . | TGTGCCAGCAGCCCCGGACTTCTAAACATTCAGTACTTC | CASSPGLLNIQYF
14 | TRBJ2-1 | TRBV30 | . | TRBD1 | TGTGCCTGGAGTAGAGACAGGGGTCGTAATGAGCAGTTCTTC | CAWSRDRGRNEQFF
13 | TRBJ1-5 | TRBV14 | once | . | TGTGCCAGCAGCCAAGAATACACAGGTCCCCAGCATTTT | CASSQEYTGPQHF
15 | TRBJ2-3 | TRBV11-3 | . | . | TGTGCCAGCAGCTTAGGTGGGAGTTCAGTGAATACGCAGTATTTT | CASSLGGSSVNTQYF